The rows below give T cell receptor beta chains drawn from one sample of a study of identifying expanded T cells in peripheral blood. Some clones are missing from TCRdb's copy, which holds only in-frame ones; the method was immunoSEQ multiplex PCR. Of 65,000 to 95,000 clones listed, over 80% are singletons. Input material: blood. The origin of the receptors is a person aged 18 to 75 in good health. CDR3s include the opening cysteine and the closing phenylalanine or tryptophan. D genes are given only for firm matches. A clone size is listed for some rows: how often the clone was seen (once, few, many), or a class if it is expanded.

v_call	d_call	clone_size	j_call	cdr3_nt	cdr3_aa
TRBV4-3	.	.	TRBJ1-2	TGCGCCAGCAGCCAAGATCCCCTGTCGGGGCCATATAACTATGGCTACACCTTC	CASSQDPLSGPYNYGYTF
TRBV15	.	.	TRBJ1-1	TGTGCCACCAGCAGAGAGATCAGGTCTGAAGCTTTCTTT	CATSREIRSEAFF
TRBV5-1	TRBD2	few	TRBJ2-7	TGCGCCAGCAGCTTTTGGACTAGCGTCGGTTACGAGCAGTACTTC	CASSFWTSVGYEQYF
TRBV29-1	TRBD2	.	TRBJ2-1	TGCAGCGCAGGCCTAGCGGGAGGGCGGGTTGAGCAGTTCTTC	CSAGLAGGRVEQFF
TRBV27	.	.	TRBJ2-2	TGTGCCAGCAGTTTTTCCAGACCTAACACCGGGGAGCTGTTTTTT	CASSFSRPNTGELFF
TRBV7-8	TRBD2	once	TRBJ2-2	TGTGCCAGCAGCCCCGGAGCGGGAGGGAACCCCTTCGCGAACACCGGGGAGCTGTTTTTT	CASSPGAGGNPFANTGELFF
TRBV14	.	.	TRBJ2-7	TGTGCCAGCAGCCACCTGGGAAACGTCAGAGCCTACGAGCAGTACTTC	CASSHLGNVRAYEQYF
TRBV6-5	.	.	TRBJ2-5	TGTGCCAGCAGTTACTCTGCCGTTCAAGAGACCCAGTACTTC	CASSYSAVQETQYF
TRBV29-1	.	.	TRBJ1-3	TGCAGCGTTGAGATCCTTCACTCTGGAAACACCATATATTTT	CSVEILHSGNTIYF
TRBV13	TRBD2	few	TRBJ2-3	TGTGCCAGCAGCCCGGGAGGGAAACGGGATACGCAGTATTTT	CASSPGGKRDTQYF
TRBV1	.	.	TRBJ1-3	.	CTSVGGGNTIYF
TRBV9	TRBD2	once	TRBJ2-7	TGTGCCAGCAATCTAGCGGGAGGGCCGGGGGACGAGCAGTACTTC	CASNLAGGPGDEQYF
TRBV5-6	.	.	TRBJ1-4	TGTGCCAGCAGCTTGTACGGGGTGCCAACTAATGAAAAACTGTTTTTT	CASSLYGVPTNEKLFF
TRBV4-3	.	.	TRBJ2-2	TGCGCCAGCAGCCAAGCCTCCGTTGGGACGGGGGAGCTGTTTTTT	CASSQASVGTGELFF
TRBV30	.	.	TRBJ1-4	TGTGCCTGGAATCGCCTCTCTAATGAAAAACTGTTTTTT	CAWNRLSNEKLFF
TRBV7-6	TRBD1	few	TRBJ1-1	TGTGCCAGCAGCGCGAGGGGACAGGGTATCACTGAAGCTTTCTTT	CASSARGQGITEAFF
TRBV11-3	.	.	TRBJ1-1	TGTGCCAGCAGCCCCGGGGCAGACACTGAAGCTTTCTTT	CASSPGADTEAFF
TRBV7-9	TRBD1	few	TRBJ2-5	TGTGCCAGCAGCTCGATTCCGGGACAGGGAGAGCAAGAGACCCAGTACTTC	CASSSIPGQGEQETQYF
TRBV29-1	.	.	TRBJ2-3	TGCAGCGTAGCCCAGGGGGGGACAGATACGCAGTATTTT	CSVAQGGTDTQYF
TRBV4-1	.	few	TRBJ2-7	TGCGCCAGCAGCCCGGGGGGGACAGCCTCCTACGAGCAGTACTTC	CASSPGGTASYEQYF
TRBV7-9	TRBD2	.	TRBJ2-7	TGTGCCAGCAGCTTAGGGACATGGACTAGCGAGAGCTCCTACGAGCAGTACTTC	CASSLGTWTSESSYEQYF
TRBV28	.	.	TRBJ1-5	TGTGCCAGCAGTCCAGCCGACAGTTACCGAAATCAGCCCCAGCATTTT	CASSPADSYRNQPQHF
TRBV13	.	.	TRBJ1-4	TGTGCCAGCAGCCCCGGACCCTCGTTGACCGAAAAACTGTTTTTT	CASSPGPSLTEKLFF
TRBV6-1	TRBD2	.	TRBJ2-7	TGTGCCAGCAGTGGGGGACTAGCGGACTACGAGCAGTACTTC	CASSGGLADYEQYF
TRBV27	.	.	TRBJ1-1	TGTGCCAGCAGTCGCCAGGGGCTGGGCACTGAAGCTTTCTTT	CASSRQGLGTEAFF
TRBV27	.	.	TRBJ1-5	TGTGCCAGCAGTTTATCAGGGGGGATTCAGCCCCAGCATTTT	CASSLSGGIQPQHF
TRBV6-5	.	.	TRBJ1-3	TGTGCCAGCAGTTCGGACACGGCTGGAAACACCATATATTTT	CASSSDTAGNTIYF
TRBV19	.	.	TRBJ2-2	TGTGCCAGTAGTACGGGATTTCCCACCGGGGAGCTGTTTTTT	CASSTGFPTGELFF
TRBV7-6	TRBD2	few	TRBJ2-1	TGTGCCAGCAGCCGAGGGAGCGGGAGCACAGCCAATGAGCAGTTCTTC	CASSRGSGSTANEQFF
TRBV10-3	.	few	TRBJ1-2	TGTGCCATCAGTGAGACCGGGGCAGCCAAGGACTATGGCTACACCTTC	CAISETGAAKDYGYTF
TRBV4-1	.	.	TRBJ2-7	TGCGCCAGCAGCCCCTTGGGCAGGTCTCTCTCCTACGAGCAGTACTTC	CASSPLGRSLSYEQYF
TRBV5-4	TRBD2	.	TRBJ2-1	TGTGCCAGCAGCTTACTAGCGGGAGGGGTGATCTTC	CASSLLAGGVIF
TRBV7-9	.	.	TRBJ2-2	TGTGCCAGCAGCTTAGGGAGACAAATGAACACCGGGGAGCTGTTTTTT	CASSLGRQMNTGELFF
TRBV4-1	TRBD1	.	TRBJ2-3	TGCGCCAGCAGCCAAGTTCGGACAGGGGGCACAGATACGCAGTATTTT	CASSQVRTGGTDTQYF
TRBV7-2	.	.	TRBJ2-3	TGTGCCAGCAGCTTACCTAGCGAAGATACGCAGTATTTT	CASSLPSEDTQYF
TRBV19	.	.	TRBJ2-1	TGTGCCAGTAGTCAGGACTACAATGAGCAGTTCTTC	CASSQDYNEQFF
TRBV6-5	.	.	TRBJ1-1	TGTGCCAGCAGTTACTCCACCAGGGGAGACACTGAAGCTTTCTTT	CASSYSTRGDTEAFF
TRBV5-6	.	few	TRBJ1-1	TGTGCCAGCAGCAGAACGACGGCTGAAGCTTTCTTT	CASSRTTAEAFF
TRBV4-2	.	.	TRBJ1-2	TGTGCCAGCAGCCAAGAAGCGCGAGGGCGTGGAGGCTACACCTTC	CASSQEARGRGGYTF
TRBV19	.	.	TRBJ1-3	TGTGCCAGTGGGGGGCTTTCTGGAAACACCATATATTTT	CASGGLSGNTIYF
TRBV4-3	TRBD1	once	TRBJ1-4	TGCGCCAGCAGCCAAGATCGAGGGGGCTTTGAAAAACTGTTTTTT	CASSQDRGGFEKLFF
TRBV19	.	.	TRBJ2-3	TGTGCCAGTAGTATAGACAGGGGAGATACGCAGTATTTT	CASSIDRGDTQYF
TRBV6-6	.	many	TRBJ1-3	TGTGCCAGCAGTTACGGGGAAACTGGAAACACCATATATTTT	CASSYGETGNTIYF
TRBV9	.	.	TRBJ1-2	TGTGCCAGCAGCGTTTGGGACTTCCCGGCTGGCGGCTACACCTTC	CASSVWDFPAGGYTF
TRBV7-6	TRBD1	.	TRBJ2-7	TGTGCCAGCAGCTTAGGGGACAGCTACGAGCAGTACTTC	CASSLGDSYEQYF